Listed below are T cell receptor beta chains from one sample, sequenced in a study of control samples from healthy donors and cancer patients. Profiled with immunoSEQ multiplex PCR; TCRdb holds only in-frame clones, not every one. The sample contains about 120,000 clones, approximately 90% of which appear only once. Sequenced input: blood. These receptors were obtained from an older woman in good health. Each CDR3 is given with its conserved first and last residue. D genes are given only for firm matches. Clone sizes are given selectively: once, few, many, or a class where the clone is expanded.

size,D,J,V,DNA,CDR3
once,TRBD2,TRBJ2-3,TRBV7-3,TGTGCCAGCAGCCTACGGGGGGACACAGATACGCAGTATTTT,CASSLRGDTDTQYF
.,.,TRBJ1-1,TRBV13,TGTGCCAGCAGCTTCGCCGGGGCGAACACTGAAGCTTTCTTT,CASSFAGANTEAFF
.,.,TRBJ1-1,TRBV20-1,TGCAGTGCTAGGCAAAACACTGAAGCTTTCTTT,CSARQNTEAFF
.,.,TRBJ2-2,TRBV7-9,TGTGCCAGCAGTTCAGTTCATATCGGGGAGCTGTTTTTT,CASSSVHIGELFF
.,.,TRBJ1-5,TRBV6-5,TGTGCCAGCAGTTACTCCCCTACAGGGAATCAGCCCCAGCATTTT,CASSYSPTGNQPQHF
once,.,TRBJ1-2,TRBV6-6,TGTGCCAGCAGGGGGGGTAGGGCCAACTATGGCTACACCTTC,CASRGGRANYGYTF
.,TRBD1,TRBJ2-7,TRBV9,TGTGCCAGCAGCGCTGGTGGGTTACAGGGGTACGAGCAGTACTTC,CASSAGGLQGYEQYF
.,TRBD2,TRBJ2-7,TRBV7-3,TGTGCCAGCAGCTTCAGCGGGGGGGACTACGAGCAGTACTTC,CASSFSGGDYEQYF
.,.,TRBJ2-1,TRBV6-5,TGTGCCGTATCGGGGGAAAACTACAATGAGCAGTTCTTC,CAVSGENYNEQFF
.,.,TRBJ1-6,TRBV12-3/TRBV12-4,TGTGCCAGCAGCGGGGCAATTTCACCCCTCCACTTT,CASSGAISPLHF
.,.,TRBJ1-1,TRBV7-2,TGTGCCAGCAGCTTAGGATTGGGTAGGAGAAACACTGAAGCTTTCTTT,CASSLGLGRRNTEAFF
.,.,TRBJ1-2,TRBV5-6,TGTGCCAGCAGCTTTGATATACAGTCCAATGGCTACACCTTC,CASSFDIQSNGYTF
.,.,TRBJ2-1,TRBV3-1/TRBV3-2,TGTGCCAGCAGCCAAGTCTCAACAACTGGAGAGCAGTTCTTC,CASSQVSTTGEQFF
.,.,TRBJ2-7,TRBV10-1,TGCGCCAGCAGCGCTTGGTACGAGCAGTACTTC,CASSAWYEQYF
.,TRBD1,TRBJ1-1,TRBV29-1,TGCAGCGTTTTTCTGGCGGACAGGGTCATGAACACTGAAGCTTTCTTT,CSVFLADRVMNTEAFF
.,TRBD2,TRBJ2-1,TRBV3-1/TRBV3-2,TGTGCCAGCAGCCCCGGGGGGGTCTACTACAATGAGCAGTTCTTC,CASSPGGVYYNEQFF
.,TRBD1,TRBJ1-3,TRBV7-6,TGTGCCAGCAGCTTAGGAGGTTCAGGGGGCCTTGGAAACACCATATATTTT,CASSLGGSGGLGNTIYF
.,.,TRBJ2-7,TRBV27,TGTGCCAGCAGTCCGTCTATGGGGGGCGGCGAGCAGTACTTC,CASSPSMGGGEQYF
.,.,TRBJ2-7,TRBV10-2,TGCGCCAGCAGGGCGACAGGGAGGGACAGCGAGCAGTACTTC,CASRATGRDSEQYF
.,.,TRBJ2-2,TRBV7-8,TGTGCCAGCAGCCCAGCCAGGGGGGGCAACACCGGGGAGCTGTTTTTT,CASSPARGGNTGELFF
few,TRBD1,TRBJ2-5,TRBV19,TGTGCCAGTAGTCCCCGACAGGGGGCCGGGGAGACCCAGTACTTC,CASSPRQGAGETQYF
.,.,TRBJ1-2,TRBV4-1,TGCGCCAGCAGCCAAGAATCCCGGGCCACGGGGGGCTACACCTTC,CASSQESRATGGYTF
.,.,TRBJ2-5,TRBV3-1/TRBV3-2,TGTGCCAGCAAGGGCGCCGAGACCCAGTACTTC,CASKGAETQYF
.,TRBD1,TRBJ1-4,TRBV7-8,TGTGCCAGCAGCGCCGCAGGGGGCTTTGATGAAAAACTGTTTTTT,CASSAAGGFDEKLFF
.,.,TRBJ1-6,TRBV7-3,TGTGCCAGCAGCTTAACAGGGAATAATTCACCCCTCCACTTT,CASSLTGNNSPLHF
.,.,TRBJ2-2,TRBV9,TGTGCCAGCAGCATAAGTGCATCGATGAACACCGGGGAGCTGTTTTTT,CASSISASMNTGELFF
.,.,TRBJ2-1,TRBV18,TGTGCCAGCTCACCACTAGTGGAGGGGAATGAGCAGTTCTTC,CASSPLVEGNEQFF
.,.,TRBJ1-6,TRBV12-3/TRBV12-4,TGTGCCAGCAGCCCGGACAGCTCACCCCTCCACTTT,CASSPDSSPLHF
.,.,TRBJ1-1,TRBV24-1,TGTGCCACCAGTGGGGGGACAAGGGCAAACACTGAAGCTTTCTTT,CATSGGTRANTEAFF
.,.,TRBJ1-1,TRBV6-5,TGTGCCAGCATCCGAATGGGGGGGAACACTGAAGCTTTCTTT,CASIRMGGNTEAFF
.,.,TRBJ2-3,TRBV12-3/TRBV12-4,TGTGCCAGCAGTTTAGGGTCCCCAGATACGCAGTATTTT,CASSLGSPDTQYF
.,TRBD1,TRBJ1-6,TRBV27,TGTGCCAGCAGTTTTGTAAGGACAGGGAAAAATTCACCCCTCCACTTT,CASSFVRTGKNSPLHF
.,TRBD1,TRBJ2-2,TRBV9,TGTGCCAGCAGCCTACGGGGACAGGGGGCCACCGGGGAGCTGTTTTTT,CASSLRGQGATGELFF
.,.,TRBJ1-1,TRBV5-4,TGTGCCAGCAGCTTGGGTATGAGGACAACAATCAACACTGAAGCTTTCTTT,CASSLGMRTTINTEAFF
.,TRBD1,TRBJ1-3,TRBV7-2,TGTGCCAGCAGAAGACAGGGGGCCGGAAACACCATATATTTT,CASRRQGAGNTIYF
.,.,TRBJ1-1,TRBV10-3,TGTGCCAGCGGACAGACGGTGAACACTGAAGCTTTCTTT,CASGQTVNTEAFF
once,.,TRBJ1-1,TRBV10-1,TGCGCCAGCAGTCCACACCGGGACCACCAAGAAGCTTTCTTT,CASSPHRDHQEAFF
.,.,TRBJ2-6,TRBV6-5,TGTGCCAGCAGTTTCGTCAGGGAGGCCGGGGCCAACGTCCTGACTTTC,CASSFVREAGANVLTF
.,.,TRBJ1-2,TRBV7-2,TGTGCCAGCAGCTCGCAATACTATGGCTACACCTTC,CASSSQYYGYTF
.,.,TRBJ2-1,TRBV24-1,TGTGCCACCAGTGATCCGTCCCAGGGATCCCATGAGCAGTTCTTC,CATSDPSQGSHEQFF
.,.,TRBJ1-1,TRBV10-3,TGTGCCATCAGTGAGTCGTCTGGGGGCCGAGCCTTAAAGAACACTGAAGCTTTCTTT,CAISESSGGRALKNTEAFF
.,.,TRBJ2-2,TRBV7-2,TGTGCCAGCAGCTTAGGTGGCGCGAACACCGGGGAGCTGTTTTTT,CASSLGGANTGELFF
.,TRBD1,TRBJ2-7,TRBV5-5,TGTGCCAGCAGCTTATATCCCGGGACAGCGCCCTACGAGCAGTACTTC,CASSLYPGTAPYEQYF
.,.,TRBJ1-1,TRBV11-2,TGTGCCAGCAGCTCCTACCCCTTTGGGGACACTGAAGCTTTCTTT,CASSSYPFGDTEAFF
.,.,TRBJ1-1,TRBV3-1/TRBV3-2,TGTGCCAGCAGCCAGCCCGGTGGGGGGGCTGAAGCTTTCTTT,CASSQPGGGAEAFF
.,.,TRBJ2-3,TRBV11-2,TGTGCCAGCAGCTTAAAGGGCGGGGCCACAGATACGCAGTATTTT,CASSLKGGATDTQYF
few,.,TRBJ2-1,TRBV5-1,TGCGCCAGCAGCTTACTAGCCGGCGGGTCCTACAATGAGCAGTTCTTC,CASSLLAGGSYNEQFF
once,TRBD1,TRBJ1-5,TRBV3-1/TRBV3-2,TGTGCCAGCAGCCCCCAGACAGGGAGGGATCAGCCCCAGCATTTT,CASSPQTGRDQPQHF
.,TRBD1,TRBJ1-2,TRBV5-4,TGTGCCAGCAGCTTGCCTGGGACAGTTCTCTATGGCTACACCTTC,CASSLPGTVLYGYTF
.,.,TRBJ1-5,TRBV6-6,TGTGCCAGCAGGAAGCTCACCACAGGGCGCCAGCCCCAGCATTTT,CASRKLTTGRQPQHF
.,.,TRBJ2-1,TRBV7-9,TGTGCCAGCAGCCCCTTGGGGACCTCCTACAATGAGCAGTTCTTC,CASSPLGTSYNEQFF
.,TRBD1,TRBJ2-2,TRBV24-1,TGTGCCACCAGTGACCCGGGACAGGTATTAGGGGAGCTGTTTTTT,CATSDPGQVLGELFF
.,.,TRBJ1-5,TRBV12-5,TGTGCTAGTGGTTCCGACTCTAATCAGCCCCAGCATTTT,CASGSDSNQPQHF